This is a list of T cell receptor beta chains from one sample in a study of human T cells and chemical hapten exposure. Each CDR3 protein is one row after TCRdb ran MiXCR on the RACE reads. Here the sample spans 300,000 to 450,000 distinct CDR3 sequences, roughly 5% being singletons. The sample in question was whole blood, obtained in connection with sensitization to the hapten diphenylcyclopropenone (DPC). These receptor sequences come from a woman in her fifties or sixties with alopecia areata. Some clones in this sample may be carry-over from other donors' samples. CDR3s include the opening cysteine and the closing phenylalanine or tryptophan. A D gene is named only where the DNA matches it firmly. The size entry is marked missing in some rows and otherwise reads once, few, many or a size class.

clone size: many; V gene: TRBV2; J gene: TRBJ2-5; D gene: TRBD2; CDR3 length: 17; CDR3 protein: CASSEAGRGGAHETQYF; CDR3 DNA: TGTGCCAGCAGTGAAGCGGGTCGCGGGGGGGCCCATGAGACCCAGTACTTC
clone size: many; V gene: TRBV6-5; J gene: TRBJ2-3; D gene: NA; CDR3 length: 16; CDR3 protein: CASSYSTPGAGDTQYF; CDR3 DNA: TGTGCCAGCAGTTACTCGACTCCGGGAGCAGGAGATACGCAGTATTTT
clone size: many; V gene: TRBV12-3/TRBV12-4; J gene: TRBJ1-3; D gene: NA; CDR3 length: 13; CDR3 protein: CASSLSQGRTIYF; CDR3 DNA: TGTGCCAGCAGTTTATCGCAGGGGAGGACCATATATTTT
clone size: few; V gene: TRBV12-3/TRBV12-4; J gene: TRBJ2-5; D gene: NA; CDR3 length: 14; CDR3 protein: CASSLVGRGETQYF; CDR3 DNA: TGTGCCAGCAGTTTAGTGGGCCGGGGAGAGACCCAGTACTTC
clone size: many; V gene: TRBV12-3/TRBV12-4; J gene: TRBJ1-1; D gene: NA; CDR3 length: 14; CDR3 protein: CASSPGPLGSEAFF; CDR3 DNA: TGTGCCAGCAGTCCCGGCCCCTTAGGGTCTGAAGCTTTCTTT
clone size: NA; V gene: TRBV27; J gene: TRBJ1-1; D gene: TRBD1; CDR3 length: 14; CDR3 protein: CASDKQGGGTEAFF; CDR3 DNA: TGTGCCAGTGATAAACAGGGGGGCGGCACTGAAGCTTTCTTT
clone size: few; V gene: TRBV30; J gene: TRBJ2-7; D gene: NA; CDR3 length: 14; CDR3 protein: CAWGPPGTNYEQYF; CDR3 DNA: TGTGCCTGGGGGCCCCCGGGGACCAACTACGAGCAGTACTTC
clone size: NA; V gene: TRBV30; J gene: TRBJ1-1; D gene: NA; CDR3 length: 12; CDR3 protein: CAWTGVWTEAFF; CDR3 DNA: TGTGCCTGGACAGGGGTATGGACTGAAGCTTTCTTT
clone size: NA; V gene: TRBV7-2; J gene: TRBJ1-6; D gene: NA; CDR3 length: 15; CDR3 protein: CASSPVRDYNSPLHF; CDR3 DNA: TGTGCCAGCAGCCCAGTGCGGGATTATAATTCACCCCTCCACTTT
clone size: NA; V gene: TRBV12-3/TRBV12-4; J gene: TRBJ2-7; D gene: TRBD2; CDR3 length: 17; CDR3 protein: CASSLISVGGSGNEQYF; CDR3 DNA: TGTGCCAGCAGTTTAATTTCGGTGGGCGGGAGCGGGAACGAGCAGTACTTC
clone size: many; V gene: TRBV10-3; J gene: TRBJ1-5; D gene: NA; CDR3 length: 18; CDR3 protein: CAISESLVARDSNQPQHF; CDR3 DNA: TGTGCCATCAGTGAGTCTCTCGTCGCAAGGGACAGCAATCAGCCCCAGCATTTT
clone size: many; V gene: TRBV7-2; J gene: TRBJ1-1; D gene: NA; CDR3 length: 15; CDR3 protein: CASSLGDRRITEAFF; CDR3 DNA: TGTGCCAGCAGCTTAGGGGACCGAAGGATCACTGAAGCTTTCTTT
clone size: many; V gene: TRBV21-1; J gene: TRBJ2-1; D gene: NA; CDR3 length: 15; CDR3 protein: CASTLSGGVYNEQFF; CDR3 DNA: TGTGCCAGCACCCTTAGCGGGGGGGTGTACAATGAGCAGTTCTTC
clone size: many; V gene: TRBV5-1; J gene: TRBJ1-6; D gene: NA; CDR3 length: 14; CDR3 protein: CASSPGRPNSPLHF; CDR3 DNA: TGCGCCAGCAGCCCGGGACGGCCTAATTCACCCCTCCACTTT
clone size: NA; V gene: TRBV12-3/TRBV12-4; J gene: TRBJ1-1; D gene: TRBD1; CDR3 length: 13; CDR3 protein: CASSLDRAGGAFF; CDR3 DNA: TGTGCCAGCAGTTTGGACAGGGCGGGGGGAGCTTTCTTT
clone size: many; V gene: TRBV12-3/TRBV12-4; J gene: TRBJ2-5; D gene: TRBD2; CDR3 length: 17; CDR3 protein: CASSLRPTSGGQETQYF; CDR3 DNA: TGTGCCAGCAGTTTGCGACCGACTAGCGGGGGCCAAGAGACCCAGTACTTC
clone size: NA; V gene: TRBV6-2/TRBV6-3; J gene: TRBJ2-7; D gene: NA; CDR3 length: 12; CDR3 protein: CATRRSSYEQYF; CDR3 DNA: TGTGCCACTAGACGGAGCTCCTACGAGCAGTACTTC
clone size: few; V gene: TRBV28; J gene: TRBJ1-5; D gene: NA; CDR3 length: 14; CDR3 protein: CASSFGDRNQPQHF; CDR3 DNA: TGTGCCAGCAGTTTTGGCGACCGCAATCAGCCCCAGCATTTT
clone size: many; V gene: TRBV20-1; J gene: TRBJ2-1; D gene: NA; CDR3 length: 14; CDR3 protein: CSARLGGWGNEQFF; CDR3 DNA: TGCAGTGCTAGATTGGGGGGTTGGGGAAATGAGCAGTTCTTC
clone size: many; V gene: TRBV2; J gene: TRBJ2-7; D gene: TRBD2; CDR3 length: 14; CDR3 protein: CASSGRDMSYEQYF; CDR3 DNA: TGTGCCAGCAGCGGGAGGGACATGTCCTACGAGCAGTACTTC
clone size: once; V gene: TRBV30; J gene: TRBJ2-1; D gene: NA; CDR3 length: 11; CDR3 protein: CAWSRPNEQFF; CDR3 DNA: TGTGCCTGGAGCCGCCCCAATGAGCAGTTCTTC
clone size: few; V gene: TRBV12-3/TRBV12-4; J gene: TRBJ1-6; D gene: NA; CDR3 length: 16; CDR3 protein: CASSGGGSSYNSPLHF; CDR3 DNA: TGTGCCAGCAGTGGGGGGGGCAGCTCCTATAATTCACCCCTCCACTTT
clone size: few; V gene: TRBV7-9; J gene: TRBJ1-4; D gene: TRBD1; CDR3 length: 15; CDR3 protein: CASSYGQGTNEKLFF; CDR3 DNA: TGTGCCAGCAGCTATGGACAGGGGACTAATGAAAAACTGTTTTTT
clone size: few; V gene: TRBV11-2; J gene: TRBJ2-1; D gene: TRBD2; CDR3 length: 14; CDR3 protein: CATLVGTRRNEQFF; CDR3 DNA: TGTGCCACCCTCGTGGGGACTAGAAGGAATGAGCAGTTCTTC
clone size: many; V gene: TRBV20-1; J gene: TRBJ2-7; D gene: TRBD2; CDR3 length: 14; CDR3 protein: CSARHRSGAYEQYF; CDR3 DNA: TGCAGTGCTCGGCATCGTAGCGGGGCCTACGAGCAGTACTTC
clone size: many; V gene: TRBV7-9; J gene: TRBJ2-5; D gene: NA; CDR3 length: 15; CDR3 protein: CASSTSAGGQETQYF; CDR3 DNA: TGTGCCAGCAGCACATCGGCAGGGGGGCAAGAGACCCAGTACTTC
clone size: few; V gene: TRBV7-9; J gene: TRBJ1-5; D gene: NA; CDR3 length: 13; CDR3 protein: CASSFRFDQPQHF; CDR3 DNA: TGTGCCAGCAGCTTTCGGTTCGATCAGCCCCAGCATTTT
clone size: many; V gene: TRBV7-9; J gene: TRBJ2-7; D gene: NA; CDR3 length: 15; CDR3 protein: CASSPAGTISYEQYF; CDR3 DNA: TGTGCCAGCAGTCCAGCCGGGACAATCTCCTACGAGCAGTACTTC
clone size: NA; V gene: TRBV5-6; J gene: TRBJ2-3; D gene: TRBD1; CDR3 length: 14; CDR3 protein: CASSTRTGPDTQYF; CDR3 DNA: TGTGCCAGCAGCACCCGGACAGGGCCAGATACGCAGTATTTT
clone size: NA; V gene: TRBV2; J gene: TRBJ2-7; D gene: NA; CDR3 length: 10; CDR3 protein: CASSRAEQYF; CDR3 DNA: TGTGCCAGCAGTCGAGCCGAGCAGTACTTC
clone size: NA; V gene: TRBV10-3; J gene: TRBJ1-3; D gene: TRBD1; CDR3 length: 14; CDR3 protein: CAISAGQGTNTIYF; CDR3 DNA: TGTGCCATCAGTGCGGGACAGGGCACAAACACCATATATTTT
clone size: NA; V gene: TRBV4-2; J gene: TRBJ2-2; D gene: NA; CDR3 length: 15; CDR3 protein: CASSQVGSNTGELFF; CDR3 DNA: TGTGCCAGCAGCCAAGTTGGCTCGAACACCGGGGAGCTGTTTTTT
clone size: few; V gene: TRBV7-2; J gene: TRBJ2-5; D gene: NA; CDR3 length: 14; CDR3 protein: CASSLVQGSGTQYF; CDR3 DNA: TGTGCCAGCAGCTTAGTACAGGGTTCCGGGACCCAGTACTTC
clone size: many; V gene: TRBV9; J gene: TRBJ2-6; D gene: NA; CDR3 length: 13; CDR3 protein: CASSASGANVLTF; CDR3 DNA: TGTGCCAGCAGCGCCTCTGGGGCCAACGTCCTGACTTTC
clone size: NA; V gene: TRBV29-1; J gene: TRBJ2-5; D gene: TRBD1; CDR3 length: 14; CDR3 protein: CSVGAFDRGETQYF; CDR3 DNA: TGCAGCGTTGGGGCCTTTGACAGGGGAGAGACCCAGTACTTC
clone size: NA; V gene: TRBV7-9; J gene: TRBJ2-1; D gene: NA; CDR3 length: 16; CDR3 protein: CASSLFSGSSYNEQFF; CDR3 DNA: TGTGCCAGCAGCTTATTTTCCGGGAGCTCCTACAATGAGCAGTTCTTC
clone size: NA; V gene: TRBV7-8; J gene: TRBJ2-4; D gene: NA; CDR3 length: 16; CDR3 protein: CASSSSGLLAKNIQYF; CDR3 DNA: TGTGCCAGCAGCTCCTCCGGGCTCCTAGCCAAAAACATTCAGTACTTC
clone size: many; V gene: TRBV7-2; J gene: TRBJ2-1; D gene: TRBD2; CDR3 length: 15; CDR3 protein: CATSPRLGGGDEQFF; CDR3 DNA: TGTGCTACCAGCCCTAGGTTGGGCGGGGGGGATGAGCAGTTCTTC
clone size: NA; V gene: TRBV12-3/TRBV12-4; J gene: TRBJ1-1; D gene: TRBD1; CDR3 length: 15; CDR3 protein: CASSFAGGSNTEAFF; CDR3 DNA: TGTGCCAGCAGTTTTGCAGGGGGCTCAAACACTGAAGCTTTCTTT
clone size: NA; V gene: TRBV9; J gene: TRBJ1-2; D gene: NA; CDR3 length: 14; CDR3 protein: CASSVESVGYGYTF; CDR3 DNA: TGTGCCAGCAGCGTAGAGTCGGTGGGCTATGGCTACACCTTC
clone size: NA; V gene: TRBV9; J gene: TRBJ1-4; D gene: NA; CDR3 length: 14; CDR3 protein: CASSVLGPNEKLFF; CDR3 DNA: TGTGCCAGCAGCGTTCTAGGACCTAATGAAAAACTGTTTTTT
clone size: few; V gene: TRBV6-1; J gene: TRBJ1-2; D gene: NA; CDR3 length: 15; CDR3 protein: CASSEEAGPNYGYTF; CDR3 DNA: TGTGCCAGCAGTGAAGAGGCAGGACCTAACTATGGCTACACCTTC
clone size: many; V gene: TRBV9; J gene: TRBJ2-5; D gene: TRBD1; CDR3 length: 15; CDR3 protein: CASSVALAGGETQYF; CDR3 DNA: TGTGCCAGCAGCGTAGCCCTAGCAGGGGGAGAGACCCAGTACTTC
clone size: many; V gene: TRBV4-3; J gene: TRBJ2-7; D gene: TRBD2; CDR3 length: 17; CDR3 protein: CAPERGLARRGPYEQYF; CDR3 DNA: TGCGCCCCGGAGAGGGGACTAGCGAGGAGAGGCCCCTACGAGCAGTACTTC
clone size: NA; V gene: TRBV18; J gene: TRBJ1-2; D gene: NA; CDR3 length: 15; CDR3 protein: CASSPARGAQDGYTF; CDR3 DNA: TGTGCCAGCTCACCGGCACGGGGGGCGCAGGATGGCTACACCTTC
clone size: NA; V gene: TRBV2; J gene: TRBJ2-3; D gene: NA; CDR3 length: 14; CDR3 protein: CASKREESTDTQYF; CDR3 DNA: TGTGCCAGCAAGAGGGAGGAGTCCACAGATACGCAGTATTTT
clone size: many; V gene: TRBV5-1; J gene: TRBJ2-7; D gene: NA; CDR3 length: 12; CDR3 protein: CASSLGGSEQYF; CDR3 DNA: TGCGCCAGCAGCTTGGGAGGTTCCGAGCAGTACTTC
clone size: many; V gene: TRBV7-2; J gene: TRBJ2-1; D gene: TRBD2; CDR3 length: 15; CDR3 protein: CASSSIAGAFNEQFF; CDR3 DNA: TGTGCCAGCAGCTCCATAGCGGGAGCATTTAATGAGCAGTTCTTC
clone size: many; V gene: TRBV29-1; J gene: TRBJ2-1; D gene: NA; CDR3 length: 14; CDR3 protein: CSVGLVLSYNEQFF; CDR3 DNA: TGCAGCGTTGGACTAGTCCTTTCCTACAATGAGCAGTTCTTC
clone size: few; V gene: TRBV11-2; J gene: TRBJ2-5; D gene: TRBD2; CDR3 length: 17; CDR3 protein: CASTLPGLAVHQETQYF; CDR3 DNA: TGTGCCAGCACCCTTCCGGGGCTAGCGGTACACCAAGAGACCCAGTACTTC
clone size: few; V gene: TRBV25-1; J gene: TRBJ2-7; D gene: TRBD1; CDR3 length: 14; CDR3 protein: CASGPTGPSGEQYF; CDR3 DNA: TGTGCCAGCGGCCCGACAGGGCCCTCTGGTGAGCAGTACTTC
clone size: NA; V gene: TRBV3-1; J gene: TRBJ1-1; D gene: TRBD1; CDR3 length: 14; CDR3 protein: CASSQGYRGTEAFF; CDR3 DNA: TGTGCCAGCAGCCAGGGCTACAGGGGAACTGAAGCTTTCTTT
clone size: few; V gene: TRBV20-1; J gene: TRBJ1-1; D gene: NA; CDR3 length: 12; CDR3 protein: CSATGRTTEAFF; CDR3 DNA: TGCAGTGCTACAGGGAGGACCACTGAAGCTTTCTTT